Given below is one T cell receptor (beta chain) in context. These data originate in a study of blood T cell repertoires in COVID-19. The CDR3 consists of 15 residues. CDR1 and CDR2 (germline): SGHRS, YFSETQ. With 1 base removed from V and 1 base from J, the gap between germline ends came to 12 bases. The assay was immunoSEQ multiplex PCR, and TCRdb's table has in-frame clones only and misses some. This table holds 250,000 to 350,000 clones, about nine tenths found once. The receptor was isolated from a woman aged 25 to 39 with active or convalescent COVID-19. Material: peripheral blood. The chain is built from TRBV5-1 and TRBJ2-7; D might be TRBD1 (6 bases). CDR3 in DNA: TGCGCCAGCAGCTTGCAACAGGGTGGTTCCTACGAGCAGTACTTC. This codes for CASSLQQGGSYEQYF.